The source of this T cell receptor (beta chain) is a study of identical twins (dated by TCRdb to 2015 to 2016). Background for the entire study: The study deep-sequenced TCR alpha and beta repertoires from monozygotic twins, unrelated adults of various ages and cord blood to test whether fetal clonotypes persist. To rule out contamination, the twin experiments were replicated at different times with different library preparation protocols. What the work shows at the level of the full study, not this receptor alone: Conclusions relied on cross-sectional statistical analysis, since the same donors could not be followed over many years. Invariant T cells such as MAIT and iNKT could partly confound zero-insertion analyses, although diverse VJ usage argued against such confounding for most clonotypes. Compared with coincidental sharing between unrelated individuals, out-of-frame TCR alpha sequences shared between twins had an excess of sequences with low generation probability. Fewer insertions were carried by abundant cord blood beta clonotypes, a similar but weaker trend appeared in young adult naive repertoires, and no such trend appeared in memory repertoires. In beta out-of-frame sequences, excess twin sharing was weaker, because having fewer shared sequences lowered the signal-to-noise ratio. In monozygotic twins, recombination models systematically underestimated out-of-frame TCR alpha sharing, but the models matched the sharing seen between unrelated individuals.

V and J are truncated by 7 bases and 8 bases respectively, leaving an intervening sequence of 15 bases. From cysteine to phenylalanine, the CDR3 is 14 amino acids long. The retained sequence is limited to the CDR3, 42 bases, with the frame set at the first base. Only healthy Caucasian donors were included. The twin cohort consisted of three pairs of female monozygotic twins, all aged roughly 18 to 29 years. Positive isolation kits from Invitrogen were used to isolate the CD4+ and CD8+ T cell populations. Receptors were amplified or captured by 5' RACE. The listed sequencing device is Illumina HiSeq 2000. Template switching added a universal primer binding site, and the final cDNA carried a unique molecular identifier that allowed TCR cDNA molecules to be counted accurately. Specific primers in the conserved constant-segment region were used to synthesize first-strand cDNA for the TCR alpha and beta chains. To control for contamination, every cDNA library was double barcoded, receiving both a SMART-Mk sample barcode and Illumina barcodes. TruSeq adapter sequences, together with Illumina sample barcodes, were added in two successive PCR steps. Sequencing of the TCR alpha and beta cDNA libraries was done on the Illumina HiSeq platform using custom primers. The source study handled its data this way. MiGEC processed the raw reads to extract unique molecular identifiers, while MiXCR was used to determine the CDR3 positions. Recombination models were inferred per individual with the repgenHMM and IGoR tools using an EM algorithm. The tcR package in R was used for shared clonotype analysis, with sharing normalized by the product of cloneset sizes. Out-of-frame nonproductive sequences were analyzed to study raw recombination free of thymic and clonal selection effects. TCRdb reworked the public reads: Q25 trimming with fastp, MiXCR clone assembly, productive beta chains retained. For every CDR3 protein sequence, its rows merge into one entry that carries the most common genes and DNA. None of the V and J calls come from the authors' own analysis; TCRdb made them. The sample table holds around 490,000 distinct CDR3 sequences, of which about a fifth were seen once. The ten largest clonotypes hold around 0.48% of the sample.

Points on this clonotype: Its target antigen remains unknown. One base away there is no much larger clone; base qualities are not given.

The data also belong to a second study, concerning yellow fever vaccine responses in identical twins. Per the second study: According to the authors, in identical twins the way T cells responded to vaccination appeared partly convergent and partly personalized. In identical twins, the study followed T cell clones that responded to the vaccine with precision.

Sequencing input: CD4+ T cells sorted from blood. This sequence uses TRBV12-3 or TRBV12-4 and TRBJ1-6, with the D gene not confidently named. The sequence came from a woman aged 18-29 years in good health. The CDR3 region: CASTLGGSDSPLHF. The nucleotide sequence is given as TGTGCCAGCACCCTTGGAGGGTCGGATTCACCCCTCCACTTT.